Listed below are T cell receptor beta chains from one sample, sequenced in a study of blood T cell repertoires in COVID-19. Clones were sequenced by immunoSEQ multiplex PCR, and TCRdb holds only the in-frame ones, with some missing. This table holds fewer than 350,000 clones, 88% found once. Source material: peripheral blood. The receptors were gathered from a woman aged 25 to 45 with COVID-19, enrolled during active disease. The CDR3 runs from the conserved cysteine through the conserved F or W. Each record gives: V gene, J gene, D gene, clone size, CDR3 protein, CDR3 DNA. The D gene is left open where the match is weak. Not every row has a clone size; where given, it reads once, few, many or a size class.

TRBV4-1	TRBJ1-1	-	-	CASSHVRGAGTEAFF	TGCGCCAGCAGCCACGTCCGGGGGGCCGGCACTGAAGCTTTCTTT
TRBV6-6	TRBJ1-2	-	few	CASSDPQGFNYGYTF	TGTGCCAGCAGTGACCCCCAGGGCTTCAACTATGGCTACACCTTC
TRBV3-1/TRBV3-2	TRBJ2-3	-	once	CASSMIWPDTQYF	TGTGCCAGCAGCATGATTTGGCCAGATACGCAGTATTTT
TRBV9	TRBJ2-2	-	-	CASSVGIGGPTGELFF	TGTGCCAGCAGCGTAGGAATCGGGGGGCCCACCGGGGAGCTGTTTTTT
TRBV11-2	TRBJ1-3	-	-	CASSLVVSEFSGNTIYF	TGTGCCAGCAGCTTAGTTGTGTCGGAGTTCTCTGGAAACACCATATATTTT
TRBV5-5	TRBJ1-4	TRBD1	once	CASSWGQATNEKLFF	TGTGCCAGCAGCTGGGGACAGGCAACTAATGAAAAACTGTTTTTT
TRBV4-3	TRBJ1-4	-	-	CASSQDTGWNLFF	TGCGCCAGCAGCCAAGATACAGGGTGGAATCTGTTTTTT
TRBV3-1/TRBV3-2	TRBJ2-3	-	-	CASIGGGNTDTQYF	TGTGCCAGCATTGGCGGGGGCAACACAGATACGCAGTATTTT
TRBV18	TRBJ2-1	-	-	CASSPLVEYNEQFF	TGTGCCAGCTCACCCCTGGTTGAGTACAATGAGCAGTTCTTC
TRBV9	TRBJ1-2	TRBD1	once	CASSVGGTGGGGYTF	TGTGCCAGCAGCGTAGGAGGGACAGGGGGCGGTGGCTACACCTTC
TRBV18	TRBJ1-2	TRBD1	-	CASSPPEGQGLGYTF	TGTGCCAGCTCACCACCGGAGGGACAGGGACTTGGCTACACCTTC
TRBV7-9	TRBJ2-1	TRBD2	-	CASSLVGTSGGKFF	TGTGCCAGCAGCTTAGTTGGGACTAGCGGGGGGAAGTTCTTC
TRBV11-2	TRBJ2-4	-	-	CASSSFRGGFRGTKNIQYF	TGTGCCAGCAGCTCATTTAGGGGGGGGTTTAGGGGCACCAAAAACATTCAGTACTTC
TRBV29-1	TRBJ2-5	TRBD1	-	CSVETGTGGKETQYF	TGCAGCGTTGAGACCGGGACAGGGGGAAAAGAGACCCAGTACTTC
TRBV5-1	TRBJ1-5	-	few	CASSLDGQPNQPQHF	TGCGCCAGCAGCTTGGACGGACAGCCCAATCAGCCCCAGCATTTT
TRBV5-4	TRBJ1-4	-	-	CASSLTGEEKLFF	TGTGCCAGCAGCTTGACGGGGGAGGAAAAACTGTTTTTT
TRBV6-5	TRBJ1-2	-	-	CASRTGGAHGYTF	TGTGCCAGCAGAACTGGAGGGGCACATGGCTACACCTTC
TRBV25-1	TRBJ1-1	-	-	CASSEWGENTEAFF	TGTGCCAGCAGTGAATGGGGGGAGAACACTGAAGCTTTCTTT
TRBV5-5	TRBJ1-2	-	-	CASSLSLDRVNYGYTF	TGTGCCAGCAGCCTGTCGTTGGACAGAGTTAACTATGGCTACACCTTC
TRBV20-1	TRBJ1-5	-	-	CSASLGVGSNQPQHF	TGCAGTGCTAGTTTAGGGGTAGGGAGCAATCAGCCCCAGCATTTT
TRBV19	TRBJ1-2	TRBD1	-	CASSPLTGAIGYTF	TGTGCCAGTAGTCCTTTAACAGGGGCAATAGGCTACACCTTC
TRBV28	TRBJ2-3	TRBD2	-	CASRPPAGATDTQYF	TGTGCCAGCAGGCCTCCAGCGGGGGCCACAGATACGCAGTATTTT
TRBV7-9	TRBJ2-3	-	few	CASSLPTDTQYF	TGTGCCAGCAGCCTTCCCACAGATACGCAGTATTTT